The present T cell receptor beta chain was sequenced within a study of T cells in Graves' hyperthyroidism and ophthalmopathy. RNA transcripts provided the source from which TCR beta CDR3 regions were amplified. The HTBI primer set served for first-round RT-PCR of the TCR CDR3. One entry per CDR3 protein, called by TCRdb with MiXCR from the multiplex PCR reads. The sample holds about 290,000 distinct CDR3 sequences; roughly 19% are singletons and the top ten take approximately 35%. The germline V gene encodes CDR1 SNHLY and CDR2 FYNNEI. This CDR3 spans 14 amino acids. With V trimmed by 6 bases and J by 8 bases, 4 bases remained unmatched. Ophthalmopathy patients had moderate-to-severe active disease, CAS ≥3, NOSPECS ≥4, and disease duration under 3 months. Pregnant or lactating patients were excluded, as were those with uncontrolled infection or other autoimmune disease. This clonotype was recorded many times.

Sequences were obtained from blood. The TCR was taken from a man aged 45-60 years with Graves' ophthalmopathy. The chain has TRBV2 and TRBJ1-4; 12 bases map to TRBD1. Here the CDR3 reads CASRWDRGREKLFF. The CDR3 bases are TGTGCCAGCAGATGGGACAGGGGGCGAGAAAAACTGTTTTTT.